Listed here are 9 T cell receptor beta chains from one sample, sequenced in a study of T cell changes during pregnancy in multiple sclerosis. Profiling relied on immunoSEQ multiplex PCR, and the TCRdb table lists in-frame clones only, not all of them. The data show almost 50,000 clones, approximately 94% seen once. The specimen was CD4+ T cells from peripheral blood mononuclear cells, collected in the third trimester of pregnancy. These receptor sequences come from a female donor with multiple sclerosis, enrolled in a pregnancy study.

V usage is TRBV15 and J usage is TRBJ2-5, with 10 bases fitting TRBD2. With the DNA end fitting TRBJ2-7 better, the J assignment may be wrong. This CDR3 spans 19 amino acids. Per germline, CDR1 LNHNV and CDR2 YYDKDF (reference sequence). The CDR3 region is CATSRDTLGGQLAGAEQYF. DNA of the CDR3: TGTGCCACCAGCAGAGACACCCTCGGGGGGCAGCTAGCGGGAGCCGAGCAGTACTTC.

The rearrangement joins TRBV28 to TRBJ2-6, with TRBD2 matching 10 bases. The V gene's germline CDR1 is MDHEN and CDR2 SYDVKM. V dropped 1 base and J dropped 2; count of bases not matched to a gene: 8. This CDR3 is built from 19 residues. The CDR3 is CASSLSLSGTSAGANVLTF. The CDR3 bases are TGTGCCAGCAGTTTATCTTTGTCCGGGACTAGCGCTGGGGCCAACGTCCTGACTTTC. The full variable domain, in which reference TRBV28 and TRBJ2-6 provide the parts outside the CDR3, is DVKVTQSSRYLVKRTGEKVFLECVQDMDHENMFWYRQDPGLGLRLIYFSYDVKMKEKGDIPEGYSVSREKKERFSLILESASTNQTSMYLCASSLSLSGTSAGANVLTFGAGSRLTVL.

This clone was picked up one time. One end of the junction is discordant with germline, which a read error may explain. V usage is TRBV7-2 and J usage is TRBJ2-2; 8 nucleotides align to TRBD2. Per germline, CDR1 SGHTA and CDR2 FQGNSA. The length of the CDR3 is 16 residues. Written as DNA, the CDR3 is TGTGCCACCCTTCGAAGTAGCGGGACGAAGACCGGGGAGCTGTTTTTT. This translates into CATLRSSGTKTGELFF.

CDR3 DNA sequence: TGTGCCAGCAGCTTAGTAGGGGGCACCTCCCTCCACTTT. This translates into CASSLVGGTSLHF. The gene calls are TRBV11-3 and TRBJ1-6; 7 bases align to TRBD1. Germline trimming cut 1 base from V and 14 bases from J; bases unmatched to any gene: 5. This CDR3 contains 13 residues. Germline assignment: CDR1 SGHNT and CDR2 YENEEA.

The CDR3 loop reads CASSPNSPLTRGGYEQFF. In nucleotides, the CDR3 is TGCGCCAGCAGCCCCAACTCTCCTCTGACGCGGGGGGGCTATGAGCAGTTCTTC. The rearrangement joins TRBV4-3 to TRBJ2-1; 9 bases fit TRBD2. CDR1 and CDR2 from the germline V gene are LGHNA and YSLEER. J lost 8 bases, V lost 4 bases, and 18 bases had no gene match. The CDR3 length is 18 residues.

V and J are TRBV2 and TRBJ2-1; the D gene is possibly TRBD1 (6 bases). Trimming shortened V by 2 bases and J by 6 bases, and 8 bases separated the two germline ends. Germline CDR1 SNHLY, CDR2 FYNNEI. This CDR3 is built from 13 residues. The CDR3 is CASSEQGFNEQFF. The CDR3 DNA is TGTGCCAGCAGTGAACAGGGGTTCAATGAGCAGTTCTTC.

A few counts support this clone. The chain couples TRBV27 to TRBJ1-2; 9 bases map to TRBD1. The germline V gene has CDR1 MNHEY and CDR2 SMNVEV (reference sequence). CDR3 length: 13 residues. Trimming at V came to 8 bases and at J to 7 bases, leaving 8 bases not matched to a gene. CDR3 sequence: CASSGQGGGGYTF. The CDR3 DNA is TGTGCCAGCTCGGGACAGGGAGGAGGTGGCTACACCTTC.

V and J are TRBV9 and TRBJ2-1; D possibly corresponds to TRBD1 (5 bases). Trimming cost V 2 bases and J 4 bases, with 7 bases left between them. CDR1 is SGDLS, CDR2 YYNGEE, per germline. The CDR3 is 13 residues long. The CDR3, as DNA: TGTGCCAGCAGCGTCAGGGTATACAATGAGCAGTTCTTC. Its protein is CASSVRVYNEQFF. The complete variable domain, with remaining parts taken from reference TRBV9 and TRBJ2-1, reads DSGVTQTPKHLITATGQRVTLRCSPRSGDLSVYWYQQSLDQGLQFLIQYYNGEERAKGNILERFSAQQFPDLHSELNLSSLELGDSALYFCASSVRVYNEQFFGPGTRLTVL.

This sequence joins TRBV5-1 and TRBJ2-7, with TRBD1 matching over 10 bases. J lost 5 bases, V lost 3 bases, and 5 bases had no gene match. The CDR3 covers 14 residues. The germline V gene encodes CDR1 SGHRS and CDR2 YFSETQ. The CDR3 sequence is CASSWGDRGHEQYF. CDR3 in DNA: TGCGCCAGCAGCTGGGGGGACAGGGGTCACGAGCAGTACTTC.